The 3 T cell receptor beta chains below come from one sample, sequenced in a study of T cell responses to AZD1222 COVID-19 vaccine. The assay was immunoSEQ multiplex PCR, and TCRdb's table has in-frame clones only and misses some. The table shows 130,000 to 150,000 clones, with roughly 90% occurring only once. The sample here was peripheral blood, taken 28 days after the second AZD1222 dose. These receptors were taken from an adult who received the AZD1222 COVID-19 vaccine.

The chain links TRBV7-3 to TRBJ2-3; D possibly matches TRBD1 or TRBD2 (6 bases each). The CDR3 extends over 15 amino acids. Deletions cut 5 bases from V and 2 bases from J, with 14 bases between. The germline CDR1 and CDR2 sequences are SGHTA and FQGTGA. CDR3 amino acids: CASSLVGGPTDTQYF. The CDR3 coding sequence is TGTGCCAGCAGCCTCGTTGGGGGGCCCACAGATACGCAGTATTTT.

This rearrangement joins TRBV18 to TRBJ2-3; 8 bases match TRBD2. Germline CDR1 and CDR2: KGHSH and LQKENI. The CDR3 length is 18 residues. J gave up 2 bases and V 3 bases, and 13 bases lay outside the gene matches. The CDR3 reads CASSPTFIAGSTTDTQYF. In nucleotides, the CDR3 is TGTGCCAGCTCACCTACGTTCATAGCGGGATCCACCACAGATACGCAGTATTTT. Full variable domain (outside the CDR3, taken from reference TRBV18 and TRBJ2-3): NAGVMQNPRHLVRRRGQEARLRCSPMKGHSHVYWYRQLPEEGLKFMVYLQKENIIDESGMPKERFSAEFPKEGPSILRIQQVVRGDSAAYFCASSPTFIAGSTTDTQYFGPGTRLTVL.

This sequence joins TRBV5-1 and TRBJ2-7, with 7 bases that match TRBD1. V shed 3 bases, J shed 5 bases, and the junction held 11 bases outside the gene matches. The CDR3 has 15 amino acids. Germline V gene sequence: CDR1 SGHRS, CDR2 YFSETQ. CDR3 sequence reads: CASSSHRGTTDEQYF. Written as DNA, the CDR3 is TGCGCCAGCAGCTCTCACAGGGGTACCACGGACGAGCAGTACTTC.